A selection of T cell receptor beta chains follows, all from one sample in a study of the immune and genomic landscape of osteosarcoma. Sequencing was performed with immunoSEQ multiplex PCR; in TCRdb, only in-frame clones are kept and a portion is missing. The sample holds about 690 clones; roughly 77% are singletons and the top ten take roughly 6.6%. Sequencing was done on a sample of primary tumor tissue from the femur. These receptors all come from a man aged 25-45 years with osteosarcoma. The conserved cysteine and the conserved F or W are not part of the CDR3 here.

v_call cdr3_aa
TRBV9 ASSEGGLAYEQF
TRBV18 ASSLGGSTREQY
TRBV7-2 ASSLESGGEQY
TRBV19 ASSRGAGGGTDTQY
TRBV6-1 ASGLLAGQETQY
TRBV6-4 ASSLAGGTGELF
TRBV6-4 ASSDSASGGAADTQY
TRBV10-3 ATLGAGGLDTQY
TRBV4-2 ASSQDGENSPLH
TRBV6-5 ASSYSGGGNSPLH
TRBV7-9 ASSLLAGGTDTQY
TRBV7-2 ASSSARFQETQY